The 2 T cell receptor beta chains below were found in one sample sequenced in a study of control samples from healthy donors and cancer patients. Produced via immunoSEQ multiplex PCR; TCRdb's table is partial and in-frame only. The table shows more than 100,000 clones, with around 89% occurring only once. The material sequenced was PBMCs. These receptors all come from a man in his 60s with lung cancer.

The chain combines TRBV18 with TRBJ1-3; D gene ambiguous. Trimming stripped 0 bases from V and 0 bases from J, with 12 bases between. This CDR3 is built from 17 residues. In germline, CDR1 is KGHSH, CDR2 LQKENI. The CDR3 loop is CASSPPAGFSSGNTIYF. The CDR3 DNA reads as TGTGCCAGCTCACCACCGGCAGGATTTAGCTCTGGAAACACCATATATTTT.

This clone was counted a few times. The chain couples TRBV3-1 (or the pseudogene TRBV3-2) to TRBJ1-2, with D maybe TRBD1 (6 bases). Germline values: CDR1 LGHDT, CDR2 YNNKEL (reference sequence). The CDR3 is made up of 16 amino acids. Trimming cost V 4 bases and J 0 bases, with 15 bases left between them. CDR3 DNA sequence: TGTGCCAGCAGCCGGTCCGGGACACCAGCTAACTATGGCTACACCTTC. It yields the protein CASSRSGTPANYGYTF.